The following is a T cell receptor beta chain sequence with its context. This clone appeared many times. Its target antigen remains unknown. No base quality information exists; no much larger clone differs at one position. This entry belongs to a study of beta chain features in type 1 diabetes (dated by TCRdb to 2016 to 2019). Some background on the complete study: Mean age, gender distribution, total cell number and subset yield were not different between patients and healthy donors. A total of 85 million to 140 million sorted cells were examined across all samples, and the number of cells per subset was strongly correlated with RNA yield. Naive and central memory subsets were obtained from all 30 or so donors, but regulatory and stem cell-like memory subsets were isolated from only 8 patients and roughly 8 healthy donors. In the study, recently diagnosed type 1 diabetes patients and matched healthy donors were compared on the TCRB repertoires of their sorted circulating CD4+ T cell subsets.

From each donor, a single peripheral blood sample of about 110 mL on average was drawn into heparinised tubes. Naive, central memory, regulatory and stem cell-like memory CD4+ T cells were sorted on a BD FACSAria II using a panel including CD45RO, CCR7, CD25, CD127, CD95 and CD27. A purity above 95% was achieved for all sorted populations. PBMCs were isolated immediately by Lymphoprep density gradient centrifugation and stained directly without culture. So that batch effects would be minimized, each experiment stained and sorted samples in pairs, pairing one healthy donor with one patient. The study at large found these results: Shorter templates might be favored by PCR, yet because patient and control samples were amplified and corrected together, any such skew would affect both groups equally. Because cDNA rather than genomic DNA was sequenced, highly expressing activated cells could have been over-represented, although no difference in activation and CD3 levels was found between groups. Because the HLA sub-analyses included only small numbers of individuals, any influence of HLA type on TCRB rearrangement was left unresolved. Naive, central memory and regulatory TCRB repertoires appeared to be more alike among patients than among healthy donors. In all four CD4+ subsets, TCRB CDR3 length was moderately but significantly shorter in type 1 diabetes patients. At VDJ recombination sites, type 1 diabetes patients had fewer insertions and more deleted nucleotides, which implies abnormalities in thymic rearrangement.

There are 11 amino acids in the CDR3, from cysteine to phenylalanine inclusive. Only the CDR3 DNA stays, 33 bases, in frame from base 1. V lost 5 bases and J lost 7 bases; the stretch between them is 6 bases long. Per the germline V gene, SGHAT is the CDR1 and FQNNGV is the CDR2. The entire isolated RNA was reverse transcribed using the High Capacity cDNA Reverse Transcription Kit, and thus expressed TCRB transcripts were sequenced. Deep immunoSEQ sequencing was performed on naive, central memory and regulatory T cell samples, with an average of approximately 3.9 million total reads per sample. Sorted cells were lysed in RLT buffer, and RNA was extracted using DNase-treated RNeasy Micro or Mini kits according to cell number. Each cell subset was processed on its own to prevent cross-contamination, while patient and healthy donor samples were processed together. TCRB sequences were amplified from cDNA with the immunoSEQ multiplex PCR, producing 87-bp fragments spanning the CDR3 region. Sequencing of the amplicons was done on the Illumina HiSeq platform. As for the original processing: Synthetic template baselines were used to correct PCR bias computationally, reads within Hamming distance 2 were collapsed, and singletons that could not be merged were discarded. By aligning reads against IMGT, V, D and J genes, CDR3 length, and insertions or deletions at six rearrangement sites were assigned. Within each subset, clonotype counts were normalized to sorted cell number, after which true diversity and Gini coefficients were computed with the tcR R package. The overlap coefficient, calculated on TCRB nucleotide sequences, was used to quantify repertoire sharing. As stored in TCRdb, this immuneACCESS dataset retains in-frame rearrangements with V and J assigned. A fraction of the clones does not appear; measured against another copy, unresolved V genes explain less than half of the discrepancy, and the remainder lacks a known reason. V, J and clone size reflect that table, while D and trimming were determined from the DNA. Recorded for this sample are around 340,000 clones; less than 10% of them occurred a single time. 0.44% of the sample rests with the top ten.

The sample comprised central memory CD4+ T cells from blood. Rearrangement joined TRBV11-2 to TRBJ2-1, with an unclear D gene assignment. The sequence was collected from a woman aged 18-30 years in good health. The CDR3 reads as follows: CASSATNEQFF. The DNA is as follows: TGTGCCAGCAGCGCGACGAATGAGCAGTTCTTC.